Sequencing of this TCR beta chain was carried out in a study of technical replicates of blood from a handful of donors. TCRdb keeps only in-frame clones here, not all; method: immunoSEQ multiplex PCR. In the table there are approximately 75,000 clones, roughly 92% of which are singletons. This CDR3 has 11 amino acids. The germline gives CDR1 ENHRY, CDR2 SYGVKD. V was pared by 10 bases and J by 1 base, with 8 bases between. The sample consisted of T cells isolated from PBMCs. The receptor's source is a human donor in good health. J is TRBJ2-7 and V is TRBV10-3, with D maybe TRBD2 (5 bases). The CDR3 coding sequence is TGTGCCACGAGGGTGTCCTACGAGCAGTACTTC. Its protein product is CATRVSYEQYF.